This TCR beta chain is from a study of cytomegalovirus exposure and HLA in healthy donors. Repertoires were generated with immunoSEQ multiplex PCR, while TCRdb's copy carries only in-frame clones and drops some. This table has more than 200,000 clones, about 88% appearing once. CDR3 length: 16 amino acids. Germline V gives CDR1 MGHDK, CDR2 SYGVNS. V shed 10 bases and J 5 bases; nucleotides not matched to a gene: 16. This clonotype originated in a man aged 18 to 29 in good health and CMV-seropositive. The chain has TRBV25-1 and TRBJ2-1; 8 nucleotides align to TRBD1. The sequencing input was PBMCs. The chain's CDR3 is CANQRTGRTIDNEQFF. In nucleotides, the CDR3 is TGTGCCAACCAGAGGACAGGGAGGACTATAGACAATGAGCAGTTCTTC.